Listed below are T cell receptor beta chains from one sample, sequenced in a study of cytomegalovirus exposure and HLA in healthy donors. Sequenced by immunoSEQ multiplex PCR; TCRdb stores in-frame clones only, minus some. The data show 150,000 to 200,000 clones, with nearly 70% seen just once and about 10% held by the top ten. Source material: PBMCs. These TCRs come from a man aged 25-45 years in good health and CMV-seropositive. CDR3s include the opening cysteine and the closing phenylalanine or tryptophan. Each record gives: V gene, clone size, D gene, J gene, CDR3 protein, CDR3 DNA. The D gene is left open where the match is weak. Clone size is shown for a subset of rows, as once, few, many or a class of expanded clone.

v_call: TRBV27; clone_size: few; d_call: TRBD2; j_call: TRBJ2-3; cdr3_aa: CASSPVAGASTDTQYF; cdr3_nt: TGTGCCAGCAGTCCGGTAGCGGGAGCTAGCACAGATACGCAGTATTTT
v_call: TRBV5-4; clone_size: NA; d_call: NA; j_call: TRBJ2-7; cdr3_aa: CASSLDSPYEQYF; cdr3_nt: TGTGCCAGCAGCCTCGACTCACCCTACGAGCAGTACTTC
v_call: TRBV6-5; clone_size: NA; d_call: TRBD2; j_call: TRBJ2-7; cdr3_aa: CASSPESGGSYEQYF; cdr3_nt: TGTGCCAGCAGCCCCGAATCCGGGGGGTCCTACGAGCAGTACTTC
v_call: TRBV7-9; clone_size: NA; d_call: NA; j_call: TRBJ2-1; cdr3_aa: CSSSPKGGVPHNEQFF; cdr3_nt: TGTTCCAGCAGCCCAAAGGGCGGGGTGCCCCACAATGAGCAGTTCTTC
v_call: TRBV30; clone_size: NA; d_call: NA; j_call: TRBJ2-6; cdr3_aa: CAWSGRGSGANVLTF; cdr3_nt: TGTGCCTGGAGCGGCCGGGGCTCTGGGGCCAACGTCCTGACTTTC
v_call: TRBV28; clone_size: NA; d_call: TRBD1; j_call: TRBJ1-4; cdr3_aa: CASNDRGEKLFF; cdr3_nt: TGTGCCAGCAATGACAGGGGGGAAAAACTGTTTTTT
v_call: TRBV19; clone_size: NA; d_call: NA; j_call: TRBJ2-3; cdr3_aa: CASSPTGERTDTQYF; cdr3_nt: TGTGCCAGTAGTCCAACGGGAGAGCGGACAGATACGCAGTATTTT
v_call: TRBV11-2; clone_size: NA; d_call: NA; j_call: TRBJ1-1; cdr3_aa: CASSLALGENTEAFF; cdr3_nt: TGTGCCAGCAGCTTAGCCCTAGGGGAGAACACTGAAGCTTTCTTT
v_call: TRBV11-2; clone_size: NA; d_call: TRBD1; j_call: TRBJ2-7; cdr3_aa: CASSPRQGRNEQYF; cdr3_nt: TGTGCCAGCAGCCCGAGACAGGGTAGGAACGAGCAGTACTTC
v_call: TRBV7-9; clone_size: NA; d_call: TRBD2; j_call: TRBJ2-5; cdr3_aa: CASSRPGLAGVETQYF; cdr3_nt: TGTGCCAGCAGCCGTCCGGGACTAGCGGGAGTTGAGACCCAGTACTTC
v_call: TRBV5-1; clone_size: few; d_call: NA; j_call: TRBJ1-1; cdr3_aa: CASSLGSGAEAFF; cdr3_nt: TGCGCCAGCAGCTTGGGAAGCGGGGCTGAAGCTTTCTTT
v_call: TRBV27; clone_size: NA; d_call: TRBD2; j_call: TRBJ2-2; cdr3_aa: CASNTIAGGHGELFF; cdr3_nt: TGTGCCAGCAATACTATAGCGGGAGGTCACGGGGAGCTGTTTTTT
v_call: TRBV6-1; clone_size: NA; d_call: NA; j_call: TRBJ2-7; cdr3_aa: CASSEELGAVYEQYF; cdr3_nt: TGTGCCAGCAGTGAAGAGTTGGGGGCGGTTTACGAGCAGTACTTC
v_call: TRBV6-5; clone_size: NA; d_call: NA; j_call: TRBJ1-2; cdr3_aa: CASSKDSGMGGYTF; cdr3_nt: TGTGCCAGCAGTAAGGACTCGGGCATGGGGGGCTACACCTTC
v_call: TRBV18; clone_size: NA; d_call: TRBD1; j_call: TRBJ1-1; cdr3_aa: CASSRTGGVGTEAFF; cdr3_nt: TGTGCCAGCTCGCGGACAGGGGGTGTCGGGACTGAAGCTTTCTTT
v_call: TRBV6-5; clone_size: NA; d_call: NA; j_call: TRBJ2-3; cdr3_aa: CASTKSSSGTDTQYF; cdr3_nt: TGTGCCAGCACTAAGAGTAGCTCAGGCACAGATACGCAGTATTTT
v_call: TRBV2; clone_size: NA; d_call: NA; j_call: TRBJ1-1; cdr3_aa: CASSDGQTNWDTEAFF; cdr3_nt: TGTGCCAGCAGTGATGGACAGACTAATTGGGACACTGAAGCTTTCTTT
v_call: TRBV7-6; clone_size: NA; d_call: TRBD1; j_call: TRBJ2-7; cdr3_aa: CASSLAGQGRFYEQYF; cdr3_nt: TGTGCCAGCAGCTTAGCGGGACAGGGCCGATTCTACGAGCAGTACTTC
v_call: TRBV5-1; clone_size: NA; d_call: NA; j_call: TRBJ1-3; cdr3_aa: CASSLDRATGNTIYF; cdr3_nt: TGCGCCAGCAGCTTGGACAGGGCTACTGGAAACACCATATATTTT
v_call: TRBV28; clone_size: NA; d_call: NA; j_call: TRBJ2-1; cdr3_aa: CASSLRSYNEQFF; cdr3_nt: TGTGCCAGCAGTTTACGCTCCTACAATGAGCAGTTCTTC
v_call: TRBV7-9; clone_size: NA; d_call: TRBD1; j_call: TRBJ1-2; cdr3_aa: CSSSLGDRGANYGYTF; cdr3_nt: TGTTCCAGCAGCTTAGGGGACAGGGGAGCTAACTATGGCTACACCTTC
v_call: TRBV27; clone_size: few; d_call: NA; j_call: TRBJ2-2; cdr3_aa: CASSLSRGRTGELFF; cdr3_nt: TGTGCCAGCAGTCTGTCAAGGGGGAGAACCGGGGAGCTGTTTTTT
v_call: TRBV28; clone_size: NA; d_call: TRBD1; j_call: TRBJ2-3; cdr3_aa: CASSSRQGADTQYF; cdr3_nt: TGTGCCAGCAGTTCACGACAGGGGGCAGATACGCAGTATTTT
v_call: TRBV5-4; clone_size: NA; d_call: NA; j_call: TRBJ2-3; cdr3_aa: CASSLGGLPTSRHTQYF; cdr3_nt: TGTGCCAGCAGCCTAGGGGGACTACCGACTTCCCGGCATACGCAGTATTTT
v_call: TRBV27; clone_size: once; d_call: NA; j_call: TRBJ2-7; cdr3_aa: CASSLRDGIYEQYF; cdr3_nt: TGTGCCAGCAGTTTGCGGGACGGGATTTACGAGCAGTACTTC
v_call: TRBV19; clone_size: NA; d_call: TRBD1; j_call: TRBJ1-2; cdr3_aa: CASRGDRDYTF; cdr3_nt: TGTGCCAGTAGGGGAGACAGGGACTACACCTTC
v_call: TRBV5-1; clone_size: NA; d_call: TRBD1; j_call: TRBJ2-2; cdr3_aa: CASSLAGTGYTGELFF; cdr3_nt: TGCGCCAGCAGCTTGGCGGGGACAGGTTACACCGGGGAGCTGTTTTTT
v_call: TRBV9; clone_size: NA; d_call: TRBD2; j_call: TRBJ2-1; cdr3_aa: CASSGTSGYNEQFF; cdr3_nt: TGTGCCAGCAGCGGCACTAGCGGCTACAATGAGCAGTTCTTC
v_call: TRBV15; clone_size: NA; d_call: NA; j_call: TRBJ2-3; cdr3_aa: CATRGSSTDTQYF; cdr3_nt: TGTGCCACCAGGGGGAGTTCCACAGATACGCAGTATTTT
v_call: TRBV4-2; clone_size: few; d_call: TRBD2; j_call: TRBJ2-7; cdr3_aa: CASSQGLGPPGEQYF; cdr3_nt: TGTGCCAGCAGCCAGGGACTAGGCCCGCCGGGGGAGCAGTACTTC
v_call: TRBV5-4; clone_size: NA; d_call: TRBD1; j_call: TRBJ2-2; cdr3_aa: CASSFRDRATGELFF; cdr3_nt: TGTGCCAGCAGCTTCCGGGACAGGGCTACCGGGGAGCTGTTTTTT
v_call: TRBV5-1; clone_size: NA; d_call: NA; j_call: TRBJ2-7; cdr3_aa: CASSWGPQGGSYEQYF; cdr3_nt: TGCGCCAGCAGCTGGGGACCGCAGGGGGGCTCCTACGAGCAGTACTTC
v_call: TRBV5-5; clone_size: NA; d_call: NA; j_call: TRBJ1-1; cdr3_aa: CASRLGRGSEAFF; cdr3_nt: TGTGCCAGCAGACTCGGCCGGGGGTCTGAAGCTTTCTTT
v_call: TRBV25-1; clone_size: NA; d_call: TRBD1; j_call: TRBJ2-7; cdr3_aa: CASSDPTGTVTYEQYF; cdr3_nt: TGTGCCAGCAGTGACCCGACCGGGACAGTTACCTACGAGCAGTACTTC
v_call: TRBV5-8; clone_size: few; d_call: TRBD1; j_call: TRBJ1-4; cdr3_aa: CASSWTTGANEKLFF; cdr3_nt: TGTGCCAGCAGCTGGACGACAGGGGCGAATGAAAAACTGTTTTTT
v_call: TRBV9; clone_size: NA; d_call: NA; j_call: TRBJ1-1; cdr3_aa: CASSPGSQAEAFF; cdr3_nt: TGTGCCAGCAGCCCCGGAAGCCAAGCGGAAGCTTTCTTT
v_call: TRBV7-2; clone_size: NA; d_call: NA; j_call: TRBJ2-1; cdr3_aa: CASSSQGKRSYNEQFF; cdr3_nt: TGTGCCAGCAGCTCCCAAGGTAAGCGCTCCTACAATGAGCAGTTCTTC
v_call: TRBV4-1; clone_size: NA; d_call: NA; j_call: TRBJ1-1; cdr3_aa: CASSHTPERYTEAFF; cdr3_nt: TGCGCCAGCAGCCACACGCCGGAGAGATACACTGAAGCTTTCTTT
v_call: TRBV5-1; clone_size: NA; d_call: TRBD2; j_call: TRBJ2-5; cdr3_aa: CASSSLAGEGTQYF; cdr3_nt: TGCGCCAGCAGCTCTTTAGCGGGGGAGGGGACCCAGTACTTC
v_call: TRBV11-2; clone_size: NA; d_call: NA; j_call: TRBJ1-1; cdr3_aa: CASSLDGNTEAFF; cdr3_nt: TGTGCCAGCAGCTTAGACGGGAACACTGAAGCTTTCTTT
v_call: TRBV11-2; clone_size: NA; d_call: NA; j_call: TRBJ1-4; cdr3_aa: CASSSFGGANEKLFF; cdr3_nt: TGTGCCAGCAGCTCCTTCGGGGGAGCGAATGAAAAACTGTTTTTT
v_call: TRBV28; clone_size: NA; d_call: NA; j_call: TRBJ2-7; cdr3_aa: CASSLVQGPFDEQYF; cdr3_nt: TGTGCCAGCAGTTTGGTGCAGGGCCCTTTCGACGAGCAGTACTTC
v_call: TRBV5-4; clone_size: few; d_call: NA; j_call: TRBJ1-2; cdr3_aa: CASSRPGRVRTEHYGYTF; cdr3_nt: TGTGCCAGCAGCCGCCCCGGGAGGGTAAGAACAGAGCACTATGGCTACACCTTC
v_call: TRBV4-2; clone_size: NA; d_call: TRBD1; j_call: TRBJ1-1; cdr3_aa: CASSHGAGQGPNTEAFF; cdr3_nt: TGTGCCAGCAGCCACGGCGCTGGACAGGGCCCAAACACTGAAGCTTTCTTT
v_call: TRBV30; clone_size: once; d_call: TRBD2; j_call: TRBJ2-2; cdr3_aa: CASTGTRDGADTGELFF; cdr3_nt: TGTGCCTCTACCGGGACTAGGGATGGGGCGGACACCGGGGAGCTGTTTTTT
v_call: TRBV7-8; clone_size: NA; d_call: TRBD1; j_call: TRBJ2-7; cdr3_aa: CASSARDSSYEQYF; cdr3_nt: TGTGCCAGCAGCGCCCGGGACAGCTCCTACGAGCAGTACTTC
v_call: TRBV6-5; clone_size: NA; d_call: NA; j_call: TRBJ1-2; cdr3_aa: CASSYSLENYGYTF; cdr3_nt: TGTGCCAGCAGTTACTCGCTAGAAAACTATGGCTACACCTTC
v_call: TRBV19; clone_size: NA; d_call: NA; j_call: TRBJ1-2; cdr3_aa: CASSPQGANYGYTF; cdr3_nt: TGTGCCAGTAGTCCACAGGGTGCCAACTATGGCTACACCTTC
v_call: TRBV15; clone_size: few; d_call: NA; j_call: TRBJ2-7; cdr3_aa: CATSRDSDGLSYEQYF; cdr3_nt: TGTGCCACCAGCAGAGATTCCGACGGACTCAGCTACGAGCAGTACTTC
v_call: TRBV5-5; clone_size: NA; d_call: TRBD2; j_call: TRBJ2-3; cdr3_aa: CASRVAGPGDTQYF; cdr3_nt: TGTGCCAGCAGGGTAGCGGGGCCGGGGGATACGCAGTATTTT
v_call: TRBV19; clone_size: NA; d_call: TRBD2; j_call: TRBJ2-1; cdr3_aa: CASSHRGGIGGRALRNNEQFF; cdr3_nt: TGTGCCAGTAGTCATAGGGGGGGGATCGGCGGGAGGGCTTTGAGAAACAATGAGCAGTTCTTC
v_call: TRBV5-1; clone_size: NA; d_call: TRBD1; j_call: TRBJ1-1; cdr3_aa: CASSLFGTENTEAFF; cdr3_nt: TGCGCCAGCAGCCTGTTCGGGACAGAGAACACTGAAGCTTTCTTT